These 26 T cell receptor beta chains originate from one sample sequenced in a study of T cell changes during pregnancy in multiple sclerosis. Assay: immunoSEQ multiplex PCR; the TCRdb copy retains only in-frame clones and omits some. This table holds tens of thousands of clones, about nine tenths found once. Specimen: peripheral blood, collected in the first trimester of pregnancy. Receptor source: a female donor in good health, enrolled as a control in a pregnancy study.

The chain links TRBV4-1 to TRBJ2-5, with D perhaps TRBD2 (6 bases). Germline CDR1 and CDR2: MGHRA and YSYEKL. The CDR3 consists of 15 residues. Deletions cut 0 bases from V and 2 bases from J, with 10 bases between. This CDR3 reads CASSQEPSVQETQYF. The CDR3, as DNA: TGCGCCAGCAGCCAAGAGCCTAGCGTACAAGAGACCCAGTACTTC.

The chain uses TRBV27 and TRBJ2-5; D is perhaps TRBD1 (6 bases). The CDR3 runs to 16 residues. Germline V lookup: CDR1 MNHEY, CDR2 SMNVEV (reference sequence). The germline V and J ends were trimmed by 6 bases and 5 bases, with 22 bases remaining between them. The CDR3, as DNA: TGTGCCAGCAGCAGACGCCGGGCCTCAAGGGGGGAGACCCAGTACTTC. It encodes CASSRRRASRGETQYF.

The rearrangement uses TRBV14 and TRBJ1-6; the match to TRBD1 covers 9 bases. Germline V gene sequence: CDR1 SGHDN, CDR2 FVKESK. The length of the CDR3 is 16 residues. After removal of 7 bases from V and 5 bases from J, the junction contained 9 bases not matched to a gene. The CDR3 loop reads CASNKKGQGDNSPLHF. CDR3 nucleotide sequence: TGTGCCAGCAATAAAAAGGGACAGGGCGATAATTCACCCCTCCACTTT.

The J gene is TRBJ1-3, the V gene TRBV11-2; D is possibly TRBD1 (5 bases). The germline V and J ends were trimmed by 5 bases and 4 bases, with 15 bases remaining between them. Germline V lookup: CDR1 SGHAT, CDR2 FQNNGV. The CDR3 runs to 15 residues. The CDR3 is CASSDSREGGNTIYF. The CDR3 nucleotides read TGTGCCAGCAGCGATTCTAGGGAGGGGGGAAACACCATATATTTT.

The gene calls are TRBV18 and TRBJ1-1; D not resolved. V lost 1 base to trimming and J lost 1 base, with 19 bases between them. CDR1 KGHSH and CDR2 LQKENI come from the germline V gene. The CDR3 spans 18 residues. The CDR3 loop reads CASSPLPTPQIQNTEAFF. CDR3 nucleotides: TGTGCCAGCTCACCACTCCCGACACCCCAAATCCAGAACACTGAAGCTTTCTTT.

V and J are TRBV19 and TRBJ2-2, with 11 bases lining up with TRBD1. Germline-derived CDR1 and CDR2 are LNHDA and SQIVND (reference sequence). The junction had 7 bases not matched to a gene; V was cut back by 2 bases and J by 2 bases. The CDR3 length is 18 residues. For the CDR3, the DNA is TGTGCCAGTAGTATATTCGGACAGGGGGCTCGAAACACCGGGGAGCTGTTTTTT. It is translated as CASSIFGQGARNTGELFF.

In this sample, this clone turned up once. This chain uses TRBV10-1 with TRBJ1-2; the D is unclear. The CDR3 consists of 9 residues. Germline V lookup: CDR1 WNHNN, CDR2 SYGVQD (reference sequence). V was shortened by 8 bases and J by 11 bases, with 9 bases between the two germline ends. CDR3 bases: TGCGCCAGCCGAGGCTCGTACACCTTC. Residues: CASRGSYTF.

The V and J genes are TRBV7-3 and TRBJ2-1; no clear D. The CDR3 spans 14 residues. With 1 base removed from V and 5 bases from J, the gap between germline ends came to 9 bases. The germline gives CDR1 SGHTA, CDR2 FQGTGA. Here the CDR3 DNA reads TGTGCCAGCAGCTTAATCCCGTCAGACAATGAGCAGTTCTTC. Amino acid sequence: CASSLIPSDNEQFF.

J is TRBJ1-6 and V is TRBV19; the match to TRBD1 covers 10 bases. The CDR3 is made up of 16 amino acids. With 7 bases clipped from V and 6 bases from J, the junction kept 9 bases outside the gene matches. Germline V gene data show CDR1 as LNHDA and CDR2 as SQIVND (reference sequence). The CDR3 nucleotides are TGTGCCAGTATAGAGGACAGGGGGTCTGCTAATTCACCCCTCCACTTT. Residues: CASIEDRGSANSPLHF.

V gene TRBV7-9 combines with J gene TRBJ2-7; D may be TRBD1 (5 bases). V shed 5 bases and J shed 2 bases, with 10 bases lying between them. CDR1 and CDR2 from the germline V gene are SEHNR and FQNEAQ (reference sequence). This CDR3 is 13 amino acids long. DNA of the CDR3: TGTGCCAGCAGCAACTCGACAGCCTACGAGCAGTACTTC. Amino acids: CASSNSTAYEQYF.

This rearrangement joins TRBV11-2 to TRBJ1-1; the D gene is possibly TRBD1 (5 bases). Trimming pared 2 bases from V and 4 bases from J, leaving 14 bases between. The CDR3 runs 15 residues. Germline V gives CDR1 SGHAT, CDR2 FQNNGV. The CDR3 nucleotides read TGTGCCAGCAGCTTACAATGGGGACTTGCCACTGAAGCTTTCTTT. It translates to CASSLQWGLATEAFF.

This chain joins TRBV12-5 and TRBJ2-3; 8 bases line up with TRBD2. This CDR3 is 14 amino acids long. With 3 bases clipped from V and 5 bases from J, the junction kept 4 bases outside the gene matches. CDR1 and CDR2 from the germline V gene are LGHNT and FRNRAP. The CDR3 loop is CASGFSGLGDTQYF. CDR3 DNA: TGTGCTAGTGGTTTTTCGGGACTAGGAGATACGCAGTATTTT.

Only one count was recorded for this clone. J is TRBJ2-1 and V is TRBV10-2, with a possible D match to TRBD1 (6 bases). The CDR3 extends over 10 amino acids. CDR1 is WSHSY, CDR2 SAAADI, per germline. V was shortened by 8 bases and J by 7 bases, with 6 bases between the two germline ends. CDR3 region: CASQGNEQFF. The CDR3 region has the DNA TGCGCCAGCCAGGGGAATGAGCAGTTCTTC.

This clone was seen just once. CDR3 coding DNA: TGTGCCAGCAGCTTCGGGGGCAATGAGCAGTTCTTC. Translation: CASSFGGNEQFF. This chain joins TRBV11-3 and TRBJ2-1, with D possibly matching TRBD2 (6 bases). The CDR3 totals 12 residues. The germline V and J ends were trimmed by 3 bases and 6 bases, with 6 bases remaining between them. Germline assignment: CDR1 SGHNT and CDR2 YENEEA.

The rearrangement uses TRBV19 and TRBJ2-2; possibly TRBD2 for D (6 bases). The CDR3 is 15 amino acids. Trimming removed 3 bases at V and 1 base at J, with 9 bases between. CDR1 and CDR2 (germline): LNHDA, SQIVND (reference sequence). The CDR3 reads CASSIAGGNTGELFF. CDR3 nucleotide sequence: TGTGCCAGTAGTATCGCCGGGGGGAACACCGGGGAGCTGTTTTTT.

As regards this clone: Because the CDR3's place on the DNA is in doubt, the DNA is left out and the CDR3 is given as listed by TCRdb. CDR3 loop: CASSFGPGMTGELFF. The gene calls are TRBV28 and TRBJ2-2; the table's D gene call, TRBD1, was not cross checked with the DNA. The length of the CDR3 is 15 amino acids, counting both ends. Germline lookup yields CDR1 MDHEN and CDR2 SYDVKM.

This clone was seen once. CDR3 DNA sequence: TGTGCCAGCAGCTCGTTGTTGACAGAACTCTATGGCTACACCTTC. This encodes CASSSLLTELYGYTF. This chain connects TRBV7-9 to TRBJ1-2; the D gene is possibly TRBD1 (5 bases). Germline V gene lookup returns CDR1 SEHNR and CDR2 FQNEAQ (reference sequence). There are 15 residues in the CDR3. V dropped 4 bases and J dropped 4 bases, with 16 bases sitting between them.

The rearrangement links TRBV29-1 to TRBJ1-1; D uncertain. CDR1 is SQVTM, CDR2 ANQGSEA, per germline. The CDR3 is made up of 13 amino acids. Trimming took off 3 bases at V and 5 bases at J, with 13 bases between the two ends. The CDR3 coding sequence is TGCAGCGTTGAGAGCCCGGGGTCGACTGAAGCTTTCTTT. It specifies CSVESPGSTEAFF.

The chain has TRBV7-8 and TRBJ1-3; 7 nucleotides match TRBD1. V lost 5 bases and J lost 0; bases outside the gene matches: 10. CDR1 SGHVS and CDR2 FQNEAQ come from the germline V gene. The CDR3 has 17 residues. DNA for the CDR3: TGTGCCAGCAGCATCCAGGGGGGAGTCAACTCTGGAAACACCATATATTTT. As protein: CASSIQGGVNSGNTIYF.

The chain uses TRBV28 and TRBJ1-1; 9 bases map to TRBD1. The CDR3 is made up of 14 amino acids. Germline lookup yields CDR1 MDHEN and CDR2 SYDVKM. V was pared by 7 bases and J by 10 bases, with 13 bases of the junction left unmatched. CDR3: CASIPGQGDRGAFF. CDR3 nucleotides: TGTGCCAGCATCCCGGGACAGGGTGACAGGGGAGCTTTCTTT.

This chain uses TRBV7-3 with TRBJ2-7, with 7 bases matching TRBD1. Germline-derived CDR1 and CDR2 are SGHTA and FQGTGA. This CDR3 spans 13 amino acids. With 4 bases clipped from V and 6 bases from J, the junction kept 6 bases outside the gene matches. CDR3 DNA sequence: TGTGCCAGCAGCTCCGACAGGGTAGGCGAGCAGTACTTC. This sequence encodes CASSSDRVGEQYF.

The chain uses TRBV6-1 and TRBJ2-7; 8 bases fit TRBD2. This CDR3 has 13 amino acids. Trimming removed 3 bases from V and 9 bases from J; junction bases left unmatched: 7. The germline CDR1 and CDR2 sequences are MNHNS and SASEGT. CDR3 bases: TGTGCCAGCAGTGATACCGGGAGCGGGGGGCAGTACTTC. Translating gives CASSDTGSGGQYF.

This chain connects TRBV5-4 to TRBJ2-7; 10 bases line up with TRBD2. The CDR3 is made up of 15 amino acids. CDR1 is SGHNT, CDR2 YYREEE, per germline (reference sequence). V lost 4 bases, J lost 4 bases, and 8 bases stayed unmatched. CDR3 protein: CASSHWGTSVYEQYF. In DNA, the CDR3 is TGTGCCAGCAGCCATTGGGGGACTAGCGTTTACGAGCAGTACTTC.

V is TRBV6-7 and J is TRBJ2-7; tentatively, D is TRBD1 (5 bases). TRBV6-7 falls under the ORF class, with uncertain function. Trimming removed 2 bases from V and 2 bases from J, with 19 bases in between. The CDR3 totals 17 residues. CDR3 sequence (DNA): TGTGCCAGCAGTTACCACGCGAGACAGACTTTCACCTACGAGCAGTACTTC. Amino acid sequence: CASSYHARQTFTYEQYF.

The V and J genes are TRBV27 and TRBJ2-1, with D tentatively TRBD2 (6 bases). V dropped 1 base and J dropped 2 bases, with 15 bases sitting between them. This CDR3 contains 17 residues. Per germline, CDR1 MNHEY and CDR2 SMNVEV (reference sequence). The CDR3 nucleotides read TGTGCCAGCAGTTTATTTTTTGCGGGACCAGCCTACAATGAGCAGTTCTTC. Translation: CASSLFFAGPAYNEQFF.

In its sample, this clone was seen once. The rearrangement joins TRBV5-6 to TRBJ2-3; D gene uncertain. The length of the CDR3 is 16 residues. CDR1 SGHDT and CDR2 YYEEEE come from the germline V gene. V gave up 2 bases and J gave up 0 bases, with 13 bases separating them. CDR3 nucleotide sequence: TGTGCCAGCAGCTTTGATGTCAGGTCTAGCACAGATACGCAGTATTTT. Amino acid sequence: CASSFDVRSSTDTQYF.